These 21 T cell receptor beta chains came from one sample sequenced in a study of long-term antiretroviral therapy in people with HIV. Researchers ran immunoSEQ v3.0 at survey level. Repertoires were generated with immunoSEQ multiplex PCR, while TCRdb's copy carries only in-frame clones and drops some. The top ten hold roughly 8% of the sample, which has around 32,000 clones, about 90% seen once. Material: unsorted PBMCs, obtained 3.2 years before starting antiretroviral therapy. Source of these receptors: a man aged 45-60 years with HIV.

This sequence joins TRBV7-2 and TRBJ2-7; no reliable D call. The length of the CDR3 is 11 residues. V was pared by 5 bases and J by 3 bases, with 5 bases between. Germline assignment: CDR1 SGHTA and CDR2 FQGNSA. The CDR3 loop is CASSPLYEQYF. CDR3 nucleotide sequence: TGTGCCAGCAGCCCCCTCTACGAGCAGTACTTC.

CDR3 residues: CASSFDRAYTIYF. CDR3 DNA: TGTGCCAGCAGCTTCGACAGGGCATACACCATATATTTT. The genes are TRBV5-4 and TRBJ1-3; 7 bases fit TRBD1. In germline, CDR1 is SGHNT, CDR2 YYREEE (reference sequence). V gave up 2 bases and J gave up 8 bases; unmatched junction bases: 4. The CDR3 has 13 residues.

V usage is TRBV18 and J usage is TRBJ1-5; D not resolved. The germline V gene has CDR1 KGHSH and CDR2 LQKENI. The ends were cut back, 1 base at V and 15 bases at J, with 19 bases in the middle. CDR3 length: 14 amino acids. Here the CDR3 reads CASSPLRETLPGHF. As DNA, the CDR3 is TGTGCCAGCTCACCACTCCGTGAGACCCTCCCTGGGCATTTT.

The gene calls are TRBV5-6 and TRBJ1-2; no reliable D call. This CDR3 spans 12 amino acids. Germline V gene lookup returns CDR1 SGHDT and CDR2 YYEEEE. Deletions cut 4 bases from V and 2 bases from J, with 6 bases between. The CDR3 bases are TGTGCCAGCAGCCGCGGAAACTATGGCTACACCTTC. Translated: CASSRGNYGYTF.

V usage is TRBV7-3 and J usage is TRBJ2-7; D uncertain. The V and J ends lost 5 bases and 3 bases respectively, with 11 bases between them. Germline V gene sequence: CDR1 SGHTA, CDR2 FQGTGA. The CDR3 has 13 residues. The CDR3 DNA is TGTGCCAGCAGCCCAGTTGACGGCTACGAGCAGTACTTC. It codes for CASSPVDGYEQYF.

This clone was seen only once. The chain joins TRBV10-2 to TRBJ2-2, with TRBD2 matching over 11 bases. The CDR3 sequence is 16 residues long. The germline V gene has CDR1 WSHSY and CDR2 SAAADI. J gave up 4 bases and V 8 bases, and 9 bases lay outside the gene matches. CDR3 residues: CASQALAGESTGELFF. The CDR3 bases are TGCGCCAGCCAGGCACTAGCGGGAGAATCCACCGGGGAGCTGTTTTTT.

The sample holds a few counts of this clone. CDR3 DNA: TGTGCCAGCAGCCAAGGATCGGGGGAGCTGTTTTTT. Translated, it gives CASSQGSGELFF. The chain recombines TRBV7-7 with TRBJ2-2; D is undetermined. This CDR3 comprises 12 residues. Germline V gene data show CDR1 as SSHAT and CDR2 as FNYEAQ (reference sequence). V dropped 5 bases and J dropped 8 bases, with 9 bases sitting between them.

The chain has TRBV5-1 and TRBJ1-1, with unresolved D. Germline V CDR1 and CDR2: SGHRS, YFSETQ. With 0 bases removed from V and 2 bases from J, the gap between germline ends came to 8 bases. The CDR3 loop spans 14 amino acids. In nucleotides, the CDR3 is TGCGCCAGCAGCTTGGATAGTGGAAACACTGAAGCTTTCTTT. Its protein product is CASSLDSGNTEAFF. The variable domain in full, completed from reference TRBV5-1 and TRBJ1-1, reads KAGVTQTPRYLIKTRGQQVTLSCSPISGHRSVSWYQQTPGQGLQFLFEYFSETQRNKGNFPGRFSGRQFSNSRSEMNVSTLELGDSALYLCASSLDSGNTEAFFGQGTRLTVV.

CDR3 region: CASSTRTGGFYEQYF. As DNA, the CDR3 is TGTGCCAGCAGTACCCGGACAGGGGGCTTCTACGAGCAGTACTTC. The V gene is TRBV28, the J gene TRBJ2-7; TRBD1 matches 11 bases. This CDR3 is 15 amino acids long. In germline, CDR1 is MDHEN, CDR2 SYDVKM. The J segment lost 3 bases and the V segment lost 5 bases, leaving 6 bases of the junction unmatched.

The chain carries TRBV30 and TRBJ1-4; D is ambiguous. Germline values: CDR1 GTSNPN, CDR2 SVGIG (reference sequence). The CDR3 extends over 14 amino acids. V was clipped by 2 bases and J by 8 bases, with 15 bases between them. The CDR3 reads CAWSSGKTGEKLFF. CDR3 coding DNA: TGTGCCTGGAGTTCCGGGAAGACGGGGGAAAAACTGTTTTTT. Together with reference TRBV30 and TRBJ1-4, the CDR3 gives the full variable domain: SQTIHQWPATLVQPVGSPLSLECTVEGTSNPNLYWYRQAAGRGLQLLFYSVGIGQISSEVPQNLSASRPQDRQFILSSKKLLLSDSGFYLCAWSSGKTGEKLFFGSGTQLSVL.

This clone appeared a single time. The CDR3 loop is CASSLDQYEQYF. DNA of the CDR3: TGCGCCAGCAGCTTGGACCAATACGAGCAGTACTTC. The chain combines TRBV5-1 with TRBJ2-7, with no clear D. There are 12 residues in the CDR3. Looked up from germline, CDR1 is SGHRS and CDR2 is YFSETQ. Between the trimmed V and J ends, which lost 0 bases and 4 bases, there was a span of 5 bases.

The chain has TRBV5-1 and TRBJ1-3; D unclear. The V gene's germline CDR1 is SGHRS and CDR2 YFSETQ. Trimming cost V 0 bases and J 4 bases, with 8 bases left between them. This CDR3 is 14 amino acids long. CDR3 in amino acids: CASSLEGIGNTIYF. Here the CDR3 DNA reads TGCGCCAGCAGCTTGGAAGGGATAGGAAACACCATATATTTT.

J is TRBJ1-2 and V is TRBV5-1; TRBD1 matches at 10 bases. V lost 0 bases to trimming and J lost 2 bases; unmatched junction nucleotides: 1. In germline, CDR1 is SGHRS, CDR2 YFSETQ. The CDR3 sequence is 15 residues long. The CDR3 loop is CASSLGDRGNYGYTF. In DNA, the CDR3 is TGCGCCAGCAGCTTGGGGGACAGGGGCAACTATGGCTACACCTTC.

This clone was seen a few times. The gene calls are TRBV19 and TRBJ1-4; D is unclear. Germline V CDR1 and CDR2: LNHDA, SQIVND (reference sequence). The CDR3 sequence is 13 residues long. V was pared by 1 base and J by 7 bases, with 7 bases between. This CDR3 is CASSIVVFEKLFF. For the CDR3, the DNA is TGTGCCAGTAGTATAGTGGTTTTTGAAAAACTGTTTTTT.

The CDR3 sequence: CSVDIGSWANYGYTF. In DNA form, the CDR3 reads TGCAGCGTTGATATAGGGTCCTGGGCTAACTATGGCTACACCTTC. This rearrangement joins TRBV29-1 to TRBJ1-2; D is ambiguous. Trimming pared 3 bases from V and 0 bases from J, leaving 14 bases between. The CDR3 contains 15 residues. CDR1 and CDR2 (germline): SQVTM, ANQGSEA.

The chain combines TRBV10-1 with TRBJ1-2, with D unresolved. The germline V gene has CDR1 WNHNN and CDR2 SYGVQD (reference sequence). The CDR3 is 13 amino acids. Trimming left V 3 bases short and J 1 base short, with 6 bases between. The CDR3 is CASSEGINYGYTF. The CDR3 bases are TGCGCCAGCAGTGAAGGTATTAACTATGGCTACACCTTC.

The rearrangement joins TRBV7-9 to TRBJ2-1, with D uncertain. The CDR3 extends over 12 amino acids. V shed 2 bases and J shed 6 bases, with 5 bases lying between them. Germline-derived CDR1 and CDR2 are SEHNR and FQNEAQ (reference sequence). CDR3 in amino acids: CASSLSPNEQFF. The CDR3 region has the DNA TGTGCCAGCAGCTTATCGCCCAATGAGCAGTTCTTC.

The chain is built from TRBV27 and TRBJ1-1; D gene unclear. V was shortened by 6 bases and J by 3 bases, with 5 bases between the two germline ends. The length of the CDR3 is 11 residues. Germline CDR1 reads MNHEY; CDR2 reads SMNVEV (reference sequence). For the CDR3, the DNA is TGTGCCAGCAGGGGTGACACTGAAGCTTTCTTT. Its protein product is CASRGDTEAFF.

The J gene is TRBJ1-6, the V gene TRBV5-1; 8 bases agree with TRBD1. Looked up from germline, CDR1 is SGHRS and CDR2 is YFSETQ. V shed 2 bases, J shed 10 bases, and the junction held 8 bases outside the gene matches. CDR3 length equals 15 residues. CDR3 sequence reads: CASSLLDRGQSPLHF. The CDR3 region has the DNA TGCGCCAGCAGCTTATTAGACAGGGGTCAATCACCCCTCCACTTT.

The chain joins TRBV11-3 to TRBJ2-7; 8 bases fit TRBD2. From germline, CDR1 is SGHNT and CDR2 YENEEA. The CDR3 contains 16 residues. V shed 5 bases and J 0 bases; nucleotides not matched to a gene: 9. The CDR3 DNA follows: TGTGCCAGCAGCCCCATTCCGGGAGGGGGCTCCTACGAGCAGTACTTC. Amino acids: CASSPIPGGGSYEQYF.

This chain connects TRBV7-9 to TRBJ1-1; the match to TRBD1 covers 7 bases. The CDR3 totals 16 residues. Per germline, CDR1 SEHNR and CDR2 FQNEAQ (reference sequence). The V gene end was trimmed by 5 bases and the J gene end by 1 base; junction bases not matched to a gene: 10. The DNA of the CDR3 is TGTGCCAGCAGCATTCCCCCCGGGACAGCGAACACTGAAGCTTTCTTT. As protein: CASSIPPGTANTEAFF.